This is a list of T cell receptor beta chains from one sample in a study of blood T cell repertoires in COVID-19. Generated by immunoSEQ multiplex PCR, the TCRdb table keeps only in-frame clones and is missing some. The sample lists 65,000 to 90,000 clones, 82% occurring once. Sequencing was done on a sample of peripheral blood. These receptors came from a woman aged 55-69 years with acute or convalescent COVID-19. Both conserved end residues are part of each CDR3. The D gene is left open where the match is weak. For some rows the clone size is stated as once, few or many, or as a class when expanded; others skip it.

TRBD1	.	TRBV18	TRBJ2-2	CASSPEDRAPANTGELFF	TGTGCCAGCTCACCCGAGGACAGGGCTCCCGCGAACACCGGGGAGCTGTTTTTT
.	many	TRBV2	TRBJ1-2	CASTNYQEVGYTF	TGTGCCAGCACGAATTACCAGGAGGTAGGCTACACCTTC
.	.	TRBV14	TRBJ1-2	CASSQVAGGFGYTF	TGTGCCAGCAGCCAAGTAGCTGGGGGCTTTGGCTACACCTTC
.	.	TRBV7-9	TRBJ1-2	CASTSGRGAVTYGYTF	TGTGCCAGCACCTCGGGGAGGGGGGCGGTAACCTATGGCTACACCTTC
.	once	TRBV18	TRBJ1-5	CASSPTLTEPQHF	TGTGCCAGCTCACCAACGTTAACGGAGCCCCAGCATTTT
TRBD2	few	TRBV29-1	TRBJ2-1	CSVARGGYNEQFF	TGCAGCGTTGCGCGCGGGGGCTACAATGAGCAGTTCTTC
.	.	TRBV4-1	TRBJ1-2	CASSQVNNIYGYTF	TGCGCCAGCAGCCAAGTTAACAACATCTATGGCTACACCTTC
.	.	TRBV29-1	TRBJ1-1	CSASSWASEAFF	TGCAGCGCTTCCTCCTGGGCGTCTGAAGCTTTCTTT
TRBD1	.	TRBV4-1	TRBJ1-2	CASSQQNRDRAGYTF	TGCGCCAGCAGCCAACAAAATAGGGACAGGGCTGGCTACACCTTC
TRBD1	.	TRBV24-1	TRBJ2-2	CATSEPGQGTGELFF	TGTGCCACCAGTGAACCGGGACAGGGGACCGGGGAGCTGTTTTTT
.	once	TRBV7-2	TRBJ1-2	CASTPGGAAGYTF	TGTGCCAGCACCCCGGGGGGTGCCGCTGGCTACACCTTC
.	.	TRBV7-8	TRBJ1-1	CASSLVVAEAFF	TGTGCCAGCAGCTTGGTAGTGGCTGAAGCTTTCTTT
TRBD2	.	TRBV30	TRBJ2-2	CAWRTIAGAGELFF	TGTGCCTGGAGGACTATAGCGGGAGCCGGGGAGCTGTTTTTT
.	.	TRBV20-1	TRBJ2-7	CSASSLGQTYEQYF	TGCAGTGCTAGTTCACTCGGACAAACCTACGAGCAGTACTTC
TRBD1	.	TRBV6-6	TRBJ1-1	CASRDRTGGLDTEAFF	TGTGCCAGCAGAGACCGGACAGGGGGCTTGGACACTGAAGCTTTCTTT
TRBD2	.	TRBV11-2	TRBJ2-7	CASSAIVGGFNEQYF	TGTGCCAGCAGCGCAATAGTGGGAGGGTTTAACGAGCAGTACTTC
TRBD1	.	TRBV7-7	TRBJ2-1	CASSPDRGQEQFF	TGTGCTAGCAGTCCCGACAGGGGTCAGGAGCAGTTCTTC
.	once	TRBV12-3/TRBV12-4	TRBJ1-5	CASSLGVQPQHF	TGTGCCAGCAGCCTCGGAGTGCAGCCCCAGCATTTT
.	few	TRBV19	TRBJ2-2	CASSIRTANTGELFF	TGTGCCAGTAGTATCCGAACAGCTAACACCGGGGAGCTGTTTTTT
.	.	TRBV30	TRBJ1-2	CAWSGGGSFGYTF	TGTGCCTGGAGTGGGGGGGGCTCTTTTGGCTACACCTTC
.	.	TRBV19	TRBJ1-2	CASSITGPNYGYTF	TGTGCCAGTAGTATTACAGGTCCCAACTATGGCTACACCTTC
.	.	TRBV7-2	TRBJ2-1	CASSQQGSSYNEQFF	TGTGCCAGCAGCCAACAGGGAAGCTCCTACAATGAGCAGTTCTTC
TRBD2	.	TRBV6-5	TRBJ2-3	CASDLAGSGRDTQYF	TGTGCCAGCGATCTAGCGGGGTCGGGTCGGGATACGCAGTATTTT
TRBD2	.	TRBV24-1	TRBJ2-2	CATSDPGLAGYTGELFF	TGTGCCACCAGTGACCCAGGACTAGCGGGGTACACCGGGGAGCTGTTTTTT
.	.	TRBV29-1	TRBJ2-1	CSVSLLFYNEQFF	TGCAGCGTGTCCCTACTATTCTACAATGAGCAGTTCTTC
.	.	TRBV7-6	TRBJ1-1	CASSPSGGINTEAFF	TGTGCCAGCAGCCCCTCGGGGGGGATAAACACTGAAGCTTTCTTT
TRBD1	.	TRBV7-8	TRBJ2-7	CASSPDRAYSPSIYEQYF	TGTGCCAGCAGCCCGGACAGGGCATACTCCCCCTCCATCTACGAGCAGTACTTC